The rows below give T cell receptor beta chains drawn from one sample of a study of radiation and T cells in renal cell carcinoma. The protocol was immunoSEQ multiplex PCR, while the TCRdb copy is restricted to in-frame clones and leaves out a portion. The sample consists of 120,000 or so clones, roughly four fifths of them appearing once. The material sequenced was blood, taken from a patient whose treatment included radiotherapy and nephrectomy. Receptor source: a man aged 45-65 years with renal cell carcinoma. The CDR3 runs from the conserved cysteine through the conserved F or W. Each record gives: V gene, J gene, D gene, clone size, CDR3 DNA, CDR3 protein. A D gene is named only where the DNA matches it firmly. The size entry is marked missing in some rows and otherwise reads once, few, many or a size class.

V gene: TRBV5-4; J gene: TRBJ2-2; D gene: NA; clone size: few; CDR3 DNA: TGTGCCAGCAGCTTGGATGGGGCCGGGGAGCTGTTTTTT; CDR3 protein: CASSLDGAGELFF
V gene: TRBV7-7; J gene: TRBJ2-2; D gene: NA; clone size: NA; CDR3 DNA: TGTGCTAGCAGCCCTGAGATGACCGGGGAGCTGTTTTTT; CDR3 protein: CASSPEMTGELFF
V gene: TRBV4-2; J gene: TRBJ2-5; D gene: TRBD2; clone size: NA; CDR3 DNA: TGTGCCAGCAGCCAAATATATGGACTAGCGGACCAAGAGACCCAGTACTTC; CDR3 protein: CASSQIYGLADQETQYF
V gene: TRBV6-6; J gene: TRBJ2-1; D gene: NA; clone size: NA; CDR3 DNA: TGTGCCAGCAGATCGGGACCCCTGACTGGGCAGTTCTTC; CDR3 protein: CASRSGPLTGQFF
V gene: TRBV29-1; J gene: TRBJ1-1; D gene: NA; clone size: NA; CDR3 DNA: TGCAGCGTCCGAATAGACCTGAACACTGAAGCTTTCTTT; CDR3 protein: CSVRIDLNTEAFF
V gene: TRBV5-1; J gene: TRBJ1-1; D gene: TRBD1; clone size: NA; CDR3 DNA: TGCGCCAGCAGCTTGCGTGCCATACAGGGGAAGAGCACTGAAGCTTTCTTT; CDR3 protein: CASSLRAIQGKSTEAFF
V gene: TRBV7-9; J gene: TRBJ1-2; D gene: TRBD1; clone size: NA; CDR3 DNA: TGTGCCAGCAGCCAAGCCTACAGGGGATCCTATGGCTACACCTTC; CDR3 protein: CASSQAYRGSYGYTF
V gene: TRBV5-4; J gene: TRBJ1-4; D gene: NA; clone size: NA; CDR3 DNA: TGTGCCAGCAGCCACCGGGACCAGGTTGAAAAACTGTTTTTT; CDR3 protein: CASSHRDQVEKLFF
V gene: TRBV18; J gene: TRBJ1-5; D gene: TRBD1; clone size: NA; CDR3 DNA: TGTGCCAGCTCACTTACAGGGGGGAGCAATCAGCCCCAGCATTTT; CDR3 protein: CASSLTGGSNQPQHF
V gene: TRBV6-5; J gene: TRBJ2-6; D gene: NA; clone size: NA; CDR3 DNA: TGTGCCAGCAGTGGCGAATGGGCTGGGGCCAACGTCCTGACTTTC; CDR3 protein: CASSGEWAGANVLTF
V gene: TRBV2; J gene: TRBJ2-5; D gene: NA; clone size: NA; CDR3 DNA: TGTGCCAGCAGCCCCCGAGGGGGGTTAGAGACCCAGTACTTC; CDR3 protein: CASSPRGGLETQYF
V gene: TRBV6-1; J gene: TRBJ1-2; D gene: TRBD1; clone size: NA; CDR3 DNA: TGTGCCAGCAGGTTGACAGGGAATTCGAACTATGGCTACACCTTC; CDR3 protein: CASRLTGNSNYGYTF
V gene: TRBV7-9; J gene: TRBJ2-7; D gene: NA; clone size: NA; CDR3 DNA: TGTGCCAGCAGCCGGACACCCTACGAGCAGTACTTC; CDR3 protein: CASSRTPYEQYF
V gene: TRBV2; J gene: TRBJ1-1; D gene: NA; clone size: few; CDR3 DNA: TGTGCCAGCAGTGACGGGGGGAACACTGAAGCTTTCTTT; CDR3 protein: CASSDGGNTEAFF
V gene: TRBV7-8; J gene: TRBJ2-5; D gene: NA; clone size: once; CDR3 DNA: TGTGCCAGCAGCTTAGGATGGGGTACTCGTCAGTACTTC; CDR3 protein: CASSLGWGTRQYF
V gene: TRBV7-2; J gene: TRBJ2-3; D gene: NA; clone size: few; CDR3 DNA: TGTGCCAGCAGCTTAGATGGCGGAGATACAGATACGCAGTATTTT; CDR3 protein: CASSLDGGDTDTQYF
V gene: TRBV5-6; J gene: TRBJ1-4; D gene: NA; clone size: NA; CDR3 DNA: TGTGCCAGCAGCTTGGTTCCTGACGCTAATGAAAAACTGTTTTTT; CDR3 protein: CASSLVPDANEKLFF
V gene: TRBV18; J gene: TRBJ1-2; D gene: NA; clone size: NA; CDR3 DNA: TGTGCCAGCTCACCCCCAGGAAGTTTGGACTACACCTTC; CDR3 protein: CASSPPGSLDYTF
V gene: TRBV6-1; J gene: TRBJ2-1; D gene: TRBD1; clone size: NA; CDR3 DNA: TGTGCCAGCAGTGACCCCGGACAGGGGGTAGGCGATGAGCAGTTCTTC; CDR3 protein: CASSDPGQGVGDEQFF
V gene: TRBV15; J gene: TRBJ2-1; D gene: TRBD2; clone size: NA; CDR3 DNA: TGTGCCACCAGCAGAGATGGGACTAGCGGGAGCGGGCAGTTCTTC; CDR3 protein: CATSRDGTSGSGQFF
V gene: TRBV30; J gene: TRBJ1-1; D gene: NA; clone size: few; CDR3 DNA: TGTGCCTGGAGTCCTTTAGGTGAAGCTTTCTTT; CDR3 protein: CAWSPLGEAFF
V gene: TRBV5-4; J gene: TRBJ2-1; D gene: TRBD2; clone size: NA; CDR3 DNA: TGTGCCAGCAGCTTGGCCTTGACGGGGGGTATCAATGAGCAGTTCTTC; CDR3 protein: CASSLALTGGINEQFF
V gene: TRBV2; J gene: TRBJ1-2; D gene: TRBD1; clone size: NA; CDR3 DNA: TGTGCCAGCAGTGAAGATAGGGGGCACGGCTACACCTTC; CDR3 protein: CASSEDRGHGYTF
V gene: TRBV9; J gene: TRBJ1-4; D gene: TRBD1; clone size: NA; CDR3 DNA: TGTGCCAGCAGCACCGGGACAGGGATTGATGAAAAACTGTTTTTT; CDR3 protein: CASSTGTGIDEKLFF
V gene: TRBV11-2; J gene: TRBJ2-7; D gene: NA; clone size: NA; CDR3 DNA: TGTGCCAGCAGCTTCGGGGGGTCAGGGGTGTACGAGCAGTACTTC; CDR3 protein: CASSFGGSGVYEQYF
V gene: TRBV28; J gene: TRBJ2-1; D gene: NA; clone size: NA; CDR3 DNA: TGTGCCAGCAGCACTTGGGGGGGCACCTCCTACAATGAGCAGTTCTTC; CDR3 protein: CASSTWGGTSYNEQFF
V gene: TRBV2; J gene: TRBJ2-3; D gene: NA; clone size: few; CDR3 DNA: TGTGCCAGCAGTGAATATGGAGTCACAGATACGCAGTATTTT; CDR3 protein: CASSEYGVTDTQYF
V gene: TRBV18; J gene: TRBJ2-2; D gene: NA; clone size: NA; CDR3 DNA: TGTGCCAGCTCACCACTGACTATGCTTATCGCCGGGGAGCTGTTTTTT; CDR3 protein: CASSPLTMLIAGELFF
V gene: TRBV19; J gene: TRBJ1-1; D gene: NA; clone size: NA; CDR3 DNA: TGTGCCAGTAGTCCCCTATTAGACGACGCTGAAGCTTTCTTT; CDR3 protein: CASSPLLDDAEAFF
V gene: TRBV5-1; J gene: TRBJ2-6; D gene: NA; clone size: NA; CDR3 DNA: TGCGCCAGCAGCTTGGTTCCAGGGTCTGGGGCCAACGTCCTGACTTTC; CDR3 protein: CASSLVPGSGANVLTF
V gene: TRBV5-4; J gene: TRBJ2-5; D gene: NA; clone size: NA; CDR3 DNA: TGTGCCAGCAGCTTGAATGCCGGGGGCGGTAAGACCCAGTACTTC; CDR3 protein: CASSLNAGGGKTQYF
V gene: TRBV7-8; J gene: TRBJ1-1; D gene: TRBD1; clone size: NA; CDR3 DNA: TGTGCCAGCAGCACAGACAGGGGTCTGGAAGCTTTCTTT; CDR3 protein: CASSTDRGLEAFF
V gene: TRBV4-2; J gene: TRBJ1-3; D gene: NA; clone size: NA; CDR3 DNA: TGTGCCAGCAGCCAAGTTAGTCGGGACTCCTACTCTGGAAACACCATATATTTT; CDR3 protein: CASSQVSRDSYSGNTIYF
V gene: TRBV5-1; J gene: TRBJ2-7; D gene: NA; clone size: NA; CDR3 DNA: TGCGCCAGCAGCTTGGTCCCCTCCTACGAGCAGTACTTC; CDR3 protein: CASSLVPSYEQYF
V gene: TRBV6-1; J gene: TRBJ1-5; D gene: NA; clone size: NA; CDR3 DNA: TGTGCCAGCAGTGAATCCCGGGGGGGGGCCCAGCATTTT; CDR3 protein: CASSESRGGAQHF
V gene: TRBV5-1; J gene: TRBJ1-2; D gene: NA; clone size: NA; CDR3 DNA: TGCGCCAGCAGCACGGGTAACTATGGCTACACCTTC; CDR3 protein: CASSTGNYGYTF
V gene: TRBV27; J gene: TRBJ1-2; D gene: TRBD1; clone size: NA; CDR3 DNA: TGTGCCAGCAGTAACCAGGGGGCGGGCTACACCTTC; CDR3 protein: CASSNQGAGYTF
V gene: TRBV9; J gene: TRBJ1-5; D gene: TRBD1; clone size: few; CDR3 DNA: TGTGCCAGCAGCGACAGGGGCGTACTAAGCAATCAGCCCCAGCATTTT; CDR3 protein: CASSDRGVLSNQPQHF
V gene: TRBV30; J gene: TRBJ1-2; D gene: NA; clone size: few; CDR3 DNA: TGTGCTCGGAGGGCAGGCGGCTACACCTTC; CDR3 protein: CARRAGGYTF
V gene: TRBV11-2; J gene: TRBJ2-7; D gene: TRBD1; clone size: once; CDR3 DNA: TGTGCCAGCAGCTTTTCAGCGACAGGGGCTTCCTACGAGCAGTACTTC; CDR3 protein: CASSFSATGASYEQYF
V gene: TRBV7-9; J gene: TRBJ1-4; D gene: NA; clone size: NA; CDR3 DNA: TGTGCCAGCAGGTCGGACAGCGACCGGCTGTTTTTT; CDR3 protein: CASRSDSDRLFF
V gene: TRBV15; J gene: TRBJ2-5; D gene: NA; clone size: once; CDR3 DNA: TGTGCCTCGCGCGGAGGCCGTCTGCGAGAGACCCAGTACTTC; CDR3 protein: CASRGGRLRETQYF
V gene: TRBV11-3; J gene: TRBJ1-4; D gene: NA; clone size: few; CDR3 DNA: TGTGCCAGCACCCAGCTTAGCTCGTCGGGCAGGGCCCATAATGAAAAACTGTTTTTT; CDR3 protein: CASTQLSSSGRAHNEKLFF
V gene: TRBV10-3; J gene: TRBJ2-6; D gene: TRBD1; clone size: NA; CDR3 DNA: TGTGCCATCAGGGGGACCGGGACAGGGGCTGGGGCCAACGTCCTGACTTTC; CDR3 protein: CAIRGTGTGAGANVLTF
V gene: TRBV6-1; J gene: TRBJ1-5; D gene: TRBD1; clone size: NA; CDR3 DNA: TGTGCCAGCAGTGAGGAACAGGGGGACAATCAGCCCCAGCATTTT; CDR3 protein: CASSEEQGDNQPQHF
V gene: TRBV10-3; J gene: TRBJ1-5; D gene: NA; clone size: few; CDR3 DNA: TGTGCCATCAGCGCGGGACCCCACGAGGACCAGCCCCAGCATTTT; CDR3 protein: CAISAGPHEDQPQHF
V gene: TRBV25-1; J gene: TRBJ1-1; D gene: NA; clone size: NA; CDR3 DNA: TGTGCCAGCACCCTAGGGGGTACTGAAGCTTTCTTT; CDR3 protein: CASTLGGTEAFF
V gene: TRBV6-5; J gene: TRBJ1-6; D gene: NA; clone size: NA; CDR3 DNA: TGTGCCAGCGGCCAGGAGGATAATTCACCCCTCCACTTT; CDR3 protein: CASGQEDNSPLHF
V gene: TRBV6-5; J gene: TRBJ2-5; D gene: NA; clone size: NA; CDR3 DNA: TGTGCCAGCAGTCACTGGAGGGTGTTAAAGACCCAGTACTTC; CDR3 protein: CASSHWRVLKTQYF
V gene: TRBV7-9; J gene: TRBJ1-1; D gene: NA; clone size: NA; CDR3 DNA: TGTGCCAGCAGCTTAGATGGGGTGAACACTGAAGCTTTCTTT; CDR3 protein: CASSLDGVNTEAFF
V gene: TRBV11-2; J gene: TRBJ1-3; D gene: NA; clone size: NA; CDR3 DNA: TGTGCCAGCAGCCCTCCGGGGGCAGGAAACACCATATATTTT; CDR3 protein: CASSPPGAGNTIYF
V gene: TRBV4-1; J gene: TRBJ2-3; D gene: TRBD1; clone size: NA; CDR3 DNA: TGCGCCAGCAGCTTCGGGTCAACAGGGGAAGATACGCAGTATTTT; CDR3 protein: CASSFGSTGEDTQYF
V gene: TRBV7-8; J gene: TRBJ2-1; D gene: TRBD1; clone size: NA; CDR3 DNA: TGTGCCAGCAGCTTACATAGGGCAGGGGGCATATATGAGCAGTTCTTC; CDR3 protein: CASSLHRAGGIYEQFF
V gene: TRBV4-3; J gene: TRBJ2-1; D gene: NA; clone size: NA; CDR3 DNA: TGCGCCAGCAGCCAAGAGTCGAGCTGGGAGGGGGGGACCAATGAGCAGTTCTTC; CDR3 protein: CASSQESSWEGGTNEQFF
V gene: TRBV18; J gene: TRBJ2-7; D gene: NA; clone size: NA; CDR3 DNA: TGTGCCAGCTCACCCTCTGGGGGCGAGCAGTACTTC; CDR3 protein: CASSPSGGEQYF
V gene: TRBV27; J gene: TRBJ2-5; D gene: NA; clone size: NA; CDR3 DNA: TGTGCCAGCAGTTTATATCAGGGAAGGGAGACCCAGTACTTC; CDR3 protein: CASSLYQGRETQYF
V gene: TRBV7-3; J gene: TRBJ1-1; D gene: NA; clone size: once; CDR3 DNA: TGTGCCAGCAGCTTAAATGAGAACACTGAAGCTTTCTTT; CDR3 protein: CASSLNENTEAFF
V gene: TRBV5-4; J gene: TRBJ1-6; D gene: NA; clone size: few; CDR3 DNA: TGTGCCAGCAGCTCTGGAAGAGGGACGGAAAATTCACCCCTCCACTTT; CDR3 protein: CASSSGRGTENSPLHF
V gene: TRBV4-1; J gene: TRBJ1-1; D gene: NA; clone size: NA; CDR3 DNA: TGCGCCAGCAGCCAAGTGGCTAGGGGGGTGGACACTGAAGCTTTCTTT; CDR3 protein: CASSQVARGVDTEAFF
V gene: TRBV5-1; J gene: TRBJ2-1; D gene: TRBD1; clone size: NA; CDR3 DNA: TGCGCCAGCAGCTTGGAACCGGGACAGGGGGCTTTCAATGAGCAGTTCTTC; CDR3 protein: CASSLEPGQGAFNEQFF